Listed below are T cell receptor beta chains from one sample, sequenced in a study of blood T cell repertoires in COVID-19. Here immunoSEQ multiplex PCR was the method, and the copy in TCRdb shows in-frame clones only, minus some. The table includes more than 65,000 clones, roughly 84% detected once. The sample was peripheral blood. These receptors were taken from a man over 45 with acute or convalescent COVID-19. Both conserved end residues are part of each CDR3. A D gene is named only where the DNA matches it firmly. Expanded clones get a size class; other rows say once, few or many, or leave the size out.

- | TRBJ2-1 | TRBV19 | TRBD2 | CATHRGDIYHEQFF | TGTGCCACCCATCGGGGGGATATCTACCATGAGCAGTTCTTC
- | TRBJ2-1 | TRBV29-1 | - | CSVEDNNEQFF | TGCAGCGTTGAGGACAACAATGAGCAGTTCTTC
- | TRBJ2-1 | TRBV27 | - | CASSLGGLEQFF | TGTGCCAGCAGTCTTGGGGGCCTTGAGCAGTTCTTC
few | TRBJ1-2 | TRBV18 | TRBD1 | CASSPDRGRYGYTF | TGTGCCAGCTCACCTGACAGGGGACGGTATGGCTACACCTTC
- | TRBJ1-1 | TRBV27 | - | CASSNHFRRGYLAVNTEAFF | TGTGCCAGCAGCAACCATTTCCGTCGGGGATACTTAGCGGTGAACACTGAAGCTTTCTTT
- | TRBJ2-1 | TRBV5-8 | TRBD2 | CASSWGGAGGGSYNEQFF | TGTGCCAGCAGCTGGGGGGGCGCGGGAGGAGGGTCCTACAATGAGCAGTTCTTC
- | TRBJ2-7 | TRBV27 | TRBD1 | CASSDRDREAYEQYF | TGTGCCAGCAGTGACCGGGACAGGGAAGCCTACGAGCAGTACTTC
- | TRBJ2-3 | TRBV14 | TRBD2 | CASSQGTAWEGSWDTQYF | TGTGCCAGCAGCCAAGGCACGGCCTGGGAGGGGTCGTGGGATACGCAGTATTTT
- | TRBJ2-1 | TRBV7-9 | - | CASIRAGNNEQFF | TGTGCCAGCATTAGGGCGGGGAACAATGAGCAGTTCTTC
- | TRBJ1-3 | TRBV6-1 | - | CASSESYKSSGNTIYF | TGTGCCAGCAGTGAATCGTACAAAAGCTCTGGAAACACCATATATTTT
- | TRBJ2-5 | TRBV5-1 | - | CASSTGQEGETQYF | TGCGCCAGCAGCACAGGACAGGAGGGCGAGACCCAGTACTTC
- | TRBJ1-2 | TRBV5-1 | - | CASSSSGTGGYTF | TGCGCCAGCAGCTCGTCAGGAACTGGAGGCTACACCTTC
- | TRBJ2-5 | TRBV6-5 | - | CASTPGTFGETQYF | TGTGCCAGCACCCCAGGGACATTCGGGGAGACCCAGTACTTC
- | TRBJ1-4 | TRBV6-2/TRBV6-3 | - | CASSYPTGVVATNEKLFF | TGTGCCAGCAGTTACCCGACGGGGGTTGTTGCAACTAATGAAAAACTGTTTTTT
- | TRBJ1-5 | TRBV2 | TRBD1 | CASTGTGGLGNQPQHF | TGTGCCAGCACCGGGACAGGGGGCTTGGGCAATCAGCCCCAGCATTTT
- | TRBJ1-5 | TRBV27 | TRBD1 | CASSGQGWSLGQPQHF | TGTGCCAGCAGTGGACAGGGATGGAGTTTAGGTCAGCCCCAGCATTTT
- | TRBJ2-6 | TRBV15 | - | CATGKGVFSGANVLTF | TGTGCCACCGGGAAGGGGGTCTTCTCTGGGGCCAACGTCCTGACTTTC
- | TRBJ1-5 | TRBV6-5 | - | CASKLGLDQPQHF | TGTGCCAGCAAGTTGGGGCTGGATCAGCCCCAGCATTTT
- | TRBJ2-5 | TRBV4-2 | - | CASSQNGLASPQETQYF | TGTGCCAGCAGCCAAAATGGCCTAGCGAGCCCCCAAGAGACCCAGTACTTC
few | TRBJ2-1 | TRBV6-2/TRBV6-3 | - | CASSYAGLSSQEQFF | TGTGCCAGCAGTTACGCGGGACTCAGCTCCCAGGAGCAGTTCTTC
- | TRBJ2-7 | TRBV24-1 | - | CATGGSAASSYEQYF | TGTGCCACCGGGGGCAGCGCGGCCAGCTCCTACGAGCAGTACTTC
once | TRBJ2-7 | TRBV27 | - | CASKLPLPGSYEQYF | TGTGCCAGCAAGTTGCCATTACCGGGCTCCTACGAGCAGTACTTC
- | TRBJ1-5 | TRBV19 | - | CASRTGNQPQHF | TGTGCCAGCAGGACAGGCAATCAGCCCCAGCATTTT
- | TRBJ1-2 | TRBV9 | - | CASSPEGSYGYTF | TGTGCCAGCAGCCCAGAGGGCAGCTATGGCTACACCTTC
once | TRBJ2-7 | TRBV3-1/TRBV3-2 | - | CASSLYGRGSTYEQYF | TGTGCCAGCAGCCTCTACGGTAGGGGCAGTACCTACGAGCAGTACTTC
- | TRBJ2-3 | TRBV5-4 | TRBD2 | CASSTTSGAVTDTQYF | TGTGCCAGCAGCACCACTAGCGGGGCGGTCACAGATACGCAGTATTTT
- | TRBJ1-1 | TRBV5-5 | - | CASSLVAGIGTEAFF | TGTGCCAGCAGCTTGGTAGCCGGCATTGGCACTGAAGCTTTCTTT
- | TRBJ1-5 | TRBV9 | - | CASSVAGVSNQPQHF | TGTGCCAGCAGCGTAGCCGGGGTAAGCAATCAGCCCCAGCATTTT
- | TRBJ1-5 | TRBV21-1 | - | CASSNYGGYQPQHF | TGTGCCAGCAGCAACTACGGGGGGTATCAGCCCCAGCATTTT
- | TRBJ1-4 | TRBV7-2 | - | CASSSAGLREKLFF | TGTGCCAGCAGCTCAGCGGGGCTTAGAGAAAAACTGTTTTTT
- | TRBJ1-3 | TRBV5-1 | - | CASSFRTGIGNTIYF | TGCGCCAGCAGCTTCCGAACAGGGATTGGAAACACCATATATTTT
- | TRBJ2-2 | TRBV7-6 | TRBD2 | CASSVPGLAGGGTGELFF | TGTGCCAGCAGCGTACCGGGACTAGCGGGAGGAGGTACCGGGGAGCTGTTTTTT
- | TRBJ2-7 | TRBV6-2/TRBV6-3 | - | CASSDSTEQYF | TGTGCCAGCAGTGACAGTACCGAGCAGTACTTC
- | TRBJ1-6 | TRBV3-1/TRBV3-2 | TRBD1 | CASSQDWVNRGNSPLHF | TGTGCCAGCAGCCAAGATTGGGTTAACAGGGGCAATTCACCCCTCCACTTT
- | TRBJ1-1 | TRBV7-2 | TRBD1 | CASSSGQEATEAFF | TGTGCCAGCAGTTCAGGACAGGAGGCGACTGAAGCTTTCTTT
- | TRBJ2-1 | TRBV7-9 | - | CASSLWGTDNEQFF | TGTGCCAGCAGCTTGTGGGGCACAGACAATGAGCAGTTCTTC
few | TRBJ2-1 | TRBV24-1 | TRBD2 | CATGSGSGYNEQFF | TGTGCCACCGGCAGCGGGAGTGGGTACAATGAGCAGTTCTTC
- | TRBJ2-7 | TRBV5-1 | - | CASSLKISSYEQYF | TGCGCCAGCAGCTTAAAGATTAGCTCCTACGAGCAGTACTTC
once | TRBJ2-7 | TRBV7-8 | TRBD2 | CASSLAGGYEQYF | TGTGCCAGCAGCTTGGCGGGGGGGTACGAGCAGTACTTC
- | TRBJ2-3 | TRBV24-1 | - | CATSDPGDPSTDTQYF | TGTGCCACCAGTGATCCGGGGGACCCTAGCACAGATACGCAGTATTTT